This entry describes one TCR beta chain. Its antigen is unidentified. Trimming took 0 bases from V and 6 from J, leaving 13 bases between them. CDR1 and CDR2 from the germline V gene are SGHDT and YYEEEE. This CDR3 contains 15 residues. The data were obtained in a study of cytomegalovirus exposure and HLA in healthy donors. Study summary: An early release of data contained roughly 90 million unique TCRs, which came from HLA-typed donors. Overall study findings and caveats: Reportedly, fewer N-insertions than the approximately 700-donor mean appeared in an Asian-associated ancestry cluster in a later analysis.

PCR involved 60 Vbeta and 13 Jbeta primers. Clones were sequenced by immunoSEQ multiplex PCR, and TCRdb holds only the in-frame ones, with some missing. The table includes 250,000 to 350,000 clones, 86% detected once. The receptor comes from a man between 35 and 55 years old in good health and CMV-seropositive. This chain connects TRBV5-6 to TRBJ2-1; D might be TRBD2 (7 bases). Sequencing was performed on PBMCs. The CDR3 DNA reads TGTGCCAGCAGCTTGGGCCGGGGGGCAGGCAATGAGCAGTTCTTC. This sequence encodes CASSLGRGAGNEQFF.